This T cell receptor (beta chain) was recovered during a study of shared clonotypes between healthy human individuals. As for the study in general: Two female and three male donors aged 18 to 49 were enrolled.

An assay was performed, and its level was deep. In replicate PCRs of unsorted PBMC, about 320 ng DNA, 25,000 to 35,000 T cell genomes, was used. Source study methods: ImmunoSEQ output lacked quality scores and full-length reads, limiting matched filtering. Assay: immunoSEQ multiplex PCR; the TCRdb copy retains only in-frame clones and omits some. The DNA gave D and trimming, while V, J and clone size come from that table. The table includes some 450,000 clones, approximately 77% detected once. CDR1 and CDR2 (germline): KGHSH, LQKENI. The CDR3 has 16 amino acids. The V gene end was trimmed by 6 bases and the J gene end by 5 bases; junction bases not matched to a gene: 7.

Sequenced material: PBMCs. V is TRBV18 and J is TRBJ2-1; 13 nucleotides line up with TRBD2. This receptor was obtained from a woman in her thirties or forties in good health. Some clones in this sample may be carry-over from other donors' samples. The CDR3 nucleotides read TGTGCCAGCTCCCAACGGACTAGCGGGAGCCACAATGAGCAGTTCTTC. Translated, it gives CASSQRTSGSHNEQFF.